This T cell receptor beta chain was found in a study of T-cell memory formation after mild COVID-19. The sample holds a few counts of this clonotype. The CDR3 loop spans 14 amino acids. Per the germline V gene, CDR1 is SGHTA and CDR2 is FQGTGA. The V gene end was trimmed by 3 bases and the J gene end by 5 bases; junction bases not matched to a gene: 3. Barcoded TCR alpha and TCR beta cDNA libraries with UMIs came from 5'RACE using constant-segment primers. TCRdb re-derived calls from the 5' RACE reads in MiXCR, one entry per CDR3 protein. The table has around 530,000 distinct CDR3 sequences, roughly 21% seen once.

Specimen: PBMCs or a T cell subset sorted from them (not recorded which). The V call is TRBV7-3, the J call TRBJ2-2; 7 bases fit TRBD2. This clonotype was obtained from an adult woman who had mild COVID-19 (a few samples of this study predate the infection). Cell type and time point are not known. The CDR3 sequence is CASSFIGGTGELFF. The DNA for the CDR3 is TGTGCCAGCAGCTTCATCGGGGGGACCGGGGAGCTGTTTTTT.